A single sample is the source of the 20 T cell receptor beta chains below, sequenced in a study of T cells in Graves' hyperthyroidism and ophthalmopathy. Regions amplified from RNA transcripts were the TCR beta CDR3 regions. In the first-round RT-PCR of the TCR CDR3, the HTBI primer set was used. TCRdb itself ran the multiplex PCR reads through MiXCR, one entry per CDR3 protein. The sample includes roughly 740,000 distinct CDR3 sequences, about 15% of them seen just once. The sample was blood. These receptor sequences come from a young man with Graves' hyperthyroidism.

This clonotype was detected many times. The J gene is TRBJ1-5, the V gene TRBV3-1; D might be TRBD1 (5 bases). CDR3 length: 14 residues. Germline V gives CDR1 LGHDT, CDR2 YNNKEL (reference sequence). Trimming removed 4 bases at V and 3 bases at J, with 10 bases between. The CDR3 bases are TGTGCCAGCAGCCCCCGACAGTCCAATCAGCCCCAGCATTTT. Protein: CASSPRQSNQPQHF.

This clonotype occurred many times. This chain's CDR3 is CASSVALAGVFSGELFF. CDR3 coding DNA: TGTGCCAGCAGCGTAGCGCTAGCGGGAGTTTTTTCCGGGGAGCTGTTTTTT. The V call is TRBV9, the J call TRBJ2-2, with 10 bases lining up with TRBD2. Trimming took 0 bases from V and 6 from J; bases not matched to a gene: 8. This CDR3 spans 17 amino acids. CDR1 is SGDLS and CDR2 is YYNGEE in the germline V gene.

This clonotype was found many times. The chain carries TRBV18 and TRBJ1-1; no clear D. The CDR3 has 14 residues. The V end was cut by 1 base, the J end by 1 base, with 7 bases between. CDR1 and CDR2 (germline): KGHSH, LQKENI. The CDR3 spells CASSPRLGNTEAFF. DNA for the CDR3: TGTGCCAGCTCACCACGTTTGGGGAACACTGAAGCTTTCTTT.

The table lists this clonotype with many counts. The chain carries TRBV12-3 or TRBV12-4 and TRBJ2-5; D gene ambiguous. The CDR3 has 11 residues. V shed 2 bases and J shed 5 bases, with 3 bases lying between them. The CDR3 loop reads CASSLTETQYF. The CDR3 coding sequence is TGTGCCAGCAGTTTAACGGAGACCCAGTACTTC.

At least ten counts were recorded for this clonotype. A junction boundary mismatches the germline segment, possibly from a read error. The J gene is TRBJ2-5, the V gene TRBV12-3 or TRBV12-4; TRBD1 might be the D (6 bases). The CDR3 length is 13 residues. DNA for the CDR3: TGTGCCAGCAGCTTAGGGGGAGTGGAGACCCAGTACTTC. It specifies CASSLGGVETQYF.

This clonotype was seen at least ten times. The chain combines TRBV7-2 with TRBJ2-3; D is perhaps TRBD2 (6 bases). There are 16 residues in the CDR3. Trimming cost V 6 bases and J 4 bases, with 20 bases left between them. Germline assignment: CDR1 SGHTA and CDR2 FQGNSA. The CDR3 coding sequence is TGTGCCAGCAGGAAAAGGTCGGGGACTCGTCCAGATACGCAGTATTTT. This translates into CASRKRSGTRPDTQYF.

This clonotype was seen ten or more times. CDR3 in amino acids: CASSPVENTIYF. CDR3 coding DNA: TGTGCCAGCTCACCAGTCGAAAACACCATATATTTT. J is TRBJ1-3 and V is TRBV18; unclear D gene. The germline CDR1 and CDR2 sequences are KGHSH and LQKENI. Between the trimmed V and J ends, which lost 2 bases and 6 bases, there was a span of 5 bases. CDR3 size: 12 residues.

V gene TRBV6-1 combines with J gene TRBJ2-4, with 12 nucleotides matching TRBD2. The CDR3 length is 14 residues. Germline V gene data show CDR1 as MNHNS and CDR2 as SASEGT. V lost 4 bases to trimming and J lost 6 bases; unmatched junction nucleotides: 1. The CDR3 region is CASSGLAGANIQYF. The CDR3, as DNA: TGTGCCAGCAGTGGACTAGCGGGAGCAAACATTCAGTACTTC.

This clonotype was detected many times. The J gene is TRBJ1-2, the V gene TRBV5-6; the D gene is possibly TRBD1 (5 bases). Germline V gene lookup returns CDR1 SGHDT and CDR2 YYEEEE. The CDR3 is 15 amino acids. Trimming shortened V by 4 bases and J by 0 bases, and 13 bases separated the two germline ends. Here the CDR3 reads CASSLGPRSNYGYTF. The DNA for the CDR3 is TGTGCCAGCAGCCTGGGACCGCGCTCTAACTATGGCTACACCTTC.

The genes are TRBV10-2 and TRBJ1-5; no clear D gene. The V gene lost 10 bases and the J gene lost 4 bases, with 17 bases spanning the gap. From germline, CDR1 is WSHSY and CDR2 SAAADI. The CDR3 is 14 residues long. Here the CDR3 reads CATKQIIGNQPQHF. The DNA of the CDR3 is TGCGCCACTAAACAAATAATAGGGAATCAGCCCCAGCATTTT.

The chain links TRBV5-4 to TRBJ2-3; 9 nucleotides align to TRBD2. CDR1 is SGHNT, CDR2 YYREEE, per germline (reference sequence). J was trimmed by 2 bases and V by 0 bases; bases with no gene match: 7. CDR3 length: 17 amino acids. This CDR3 is CASSLGGLAGPTDTQYF. The CDR3 nucleotides read TGTGCCAGCAGCTTGGGGGGGCTAGCGGGACCCACAGATACGCAGTATTTT.

The table lists this clonotype with a few counts. CDR3 nucleotide sequence: TGTGCCACCAGTGGCCGGAGCGGGAGTGGAGAGACCCAGTACTTC. It is translated as CATSGRSGSGETQYF. This chain joins TRBV24-1 and TRBJ2-5, with 8 positions matching TRBD2. The CDR3 runs to 15 residues. The V segment lost 5 bases and the J segment 4 bases; nucleotides outside the gene matches: 8. Germline V CDR1 and CDR2: KGHDR, SFDVKD.

This clonotype showed up many times. V gene TRBV28 combines with J gene TRBJ1-5; D unresolved. Trimming stripped 4 bases from V and 3 bases from J, with 13 bases between. Germline loops: CDR1 MDHEN, CDR2 SYDVKM. This CDR3 region has 15 residues. The DNA for the CDR3 is TGTGCCAGCAGTTCCCCGGAAAGCACCAATCAGCCCCAGCATTTT. Amino acids: CASSSPESTNQPQHF.

The chain links TRBV12-3 or TRBV12-4 to TRBJ2-4, with TRBD2 matching over 8 bases. With 4 bases clipped from V and 7 bases from J, the junction kept 6 bases outside the gene matches. The CDR3 extends over 14 amino acids. CDR3 sequence (DNA): TGTGCCAGCAGTTGGAGCGGGAGTTCGAACATTCAGTACTTC. As protein: CASSWSGSSNIQYF.

The V and J genes are TRBV5-1 and TRBJ1-2; 7 bases are shared with TRBD1. CDR1 is SGHRS, CDR2 YFSETQ, per germline. This CDR3 has 15 residues. V dropped 0 bases and J dropped 6; count of bases not matched to a gene: 8. DNA of the CDR3: TGCGCCAGCAGCTTGGAGGGGGCCCGCGGTGATGGCTACACCTTC. Its protein product is CASSLEGARGDGYTF.

This chain links TRBV7-6 with TRBJ1-3; D may be TRBD1 (5 bases). The CDR3 extends over 17 amino acids. CDR1 is SGHVS, CDR2 FNYEAQ, per germline. The V end was cut by 2 bases, the J end by 4 bases, with 18 bases between. CDR3 sequence (DNA): TGTGCCAGCAGCTTACGACAGCTACAGGCGCGGGGAAACACCATATATTTT. Translated, it gives CASSLRQLQARGNTIYF.

This clonotype came up many times. The chain employs TRBV30 and TRBJ1-6; a weak D match, TRBD1 (6 bases). Germline assignment: CDR1 GTSNPN and CDR2 SVGIG (reference sequence). This CDR3 has 12 residues. V was clipped by 5 bases and J by 4 bases, with 6 bases between them. The DNA for the CDR3 is TGTGCCTGGGACAGGTATAATTCACCCCTCCACTTT. This sequence encodes CAWDRYNSPLHF.

The sample holds a few counts of this clonotype. This chain joins TRBV30 and TRBJ1-5; maybe TRBD1 (6 bases). CDR1 and CDR2 from the germline V gene are GTSNPN and SVGIG (reference sequence). This CDR3 is built from 13 residues. V was clipped by 3 bases and J by 10 bases, with 16 bases between them. As DNA, the CDR3 is TGTGCCTGGAGGTCAGGGGTCGATCTCCCCCAGCATTTT. Encoded protein: CAWRSGVDLPQHF.

This clonotype was seen a handful of times. The chain links TRBV11-2 to TRBJ2-7; D is perhaps TRBD1 (5 bases). The CDR3 runs 15 residues. V was clipped by 1 base and J by 4 bases, with 14 bases between them. Germline V CDR1 and CDR2: SGHAT, FQNNGV. CDR3 nucleotide sequence: TGTGCCAGCAGCTTAGTGCAGGGATTCAGGTACGAGCAGTACTTC. As protein: CASSLVQGFRYEQYF.

The rearrangement joins TRBV6-2 or TRBV6-3 to TRBJ2-3; D remains ambiguous. This CDR3 has 13 amino acids. CDR1 and CDR2 from the germline V gene are MNHEY and SVGEGT. Between the trimmed V and J ends, which lost 2 bases and 4 bases, there was a span of 7 bases. CDR3 loop: CASSYGFPDTQYF. The CDR3 coding sequence is TGTGCCAGCAGTTACGGTTTTCCAGATACGCAGTATTTT.